The 22 T cell receptor beta chains reported below all come from one sample, sequenced in a study of regulatory T cells in long-lasting Graves disease. The authors built TCR beta libraries using iRepertoire HTBI primers and Arm-PCR of CDR3 regions. TCRdb processed the multiplex PCR reads anew with MiXCR; each CDR3 protein has one entry. This table holds a few hundred thousand distinct CDR3 sequences, 23% found once. Time point described: persistent/refractory GD, antithyroid drugs over 5 years with positive TRAb. Extracted RNA from PBMCs served as the source of the TCR library. Sequenced here: peripheral blood mononuclear cells (PBMCs), sampled when the disease was refractory, from a patient treated with antithyroid drugs. Receptor source: a female donor with Graves disease.

Only one count was recorded for this clonotype. This sequence joins TRBV29-1 and TRBJ2-2; TRBD1 is a possible D gene (6 bases). Germline V gene data show CDR1 as SQVTM and CDR2 as ANQGSEA. CDR3 size: 14 residues. Deletions cut 4 bases from V and 2 bases from J, with 11 bases between. CDR3 coding DNA: TGCAGCGTTGTTTGGGACACTAACACCGGGGAGCTGTTTTTT. Protein sequence: CSVVWDTNTGELFF.

The table lists this clonotype with many counts. The V and J genes are TRBV6-9 and TRBJ1-2; the match to TRBD1 covers 7 bases. The CDR3 spans 13 residues. Germline V gene data show CDR1 as MNHGY and CDR2 as SVAAGI. The ends lost 3 bases at V and 12 bases at J; junction bases unmatched: 10. The CDR3 protein is CASSYGGDSTDTF. The CDR3 DNA reads as TGTGCCAGCAGTTACGGTGGGGACAGCACTGACACCTTC.

The chain is built from TRBV19 and TRBJ1-5, with 12 positions matching TRBD1. The CDR3 totals 16 residues. CDR1 LNHDA and CDR2 SQIVND come from the germline V gene (reference sequence). Losses at the gene ends were 3 bases for V and 6 bases for J; bases not matched to a gene: 6. CDR3 in amino acids: CASSIGGTGGSQPQHF. CDR3 DNA: TGTGCCAGTAGTATTGGCGGGACAGGGGGCAGTCAGCCCCAGCATTTT.

This clonotype was recorded at least ten times. V and J are TRBV28 and TRBJ1-1; the match to TRBD1 covers 9 bases. Per the germline V gene, CDR1 is MDHEN and CDR2 is SYDVKM. The V gene end was trimmed by 8 bases and the J gene end by 11 bases; junction bases not matched to a gene: 21. CDR3 length: 16 residues. CDR3: CASSPGTGLLWWGAFF. DNA for the CDR3: TGTGCCAGCTCACCCGGGACAGGGCTCCTTTGGTGGGGCGCTTTCTTT.

CDR3 sequence (DNA): TGTGCCAGCAGTGCGGCTAGCGGGAGTGTCTACGAGCAGTACTTC. The encoded protein is CASSAASGSVYEQYF. The V gene is TRBV6-1, the J gene TRBJ2-7; TRBD2 aligns across 10 bases. The CDR3 is 15 residues long. The germline CDR1 and CDR2 sequences are MNHNS and SASEGT. V lost 4 bases, J lost 3 bases, and 6 bases stayed unmatched.

This clonotype was counted between two and nine times. This chain joins TRBV20-1 and TRBJ1-2; possible D gene TRBD1, 6 bases. CDR3 length: 11 residues. Germline CDR1 reads DFQATT; CDR2 reads SNEGSKA (reference sequence). The CDR3 is CSGNRVRGYTF. CDR3 DNA: TGCAGCGGTAACAGGGTGAGGGGCTACACCTTC.

The V gene is TRBV28, the J gene TRBJ2-2, with TRBD2 matching 11 bases. Germline CDR1 reads MDHEN; CDR2 reads SYDVKM. This CDR3 is built from 17 residues. Trimming cost V 0 bases and J 3 bases; bases outside gene matches: 3. This chain's CDR3 is CASSLWASGRYTGELFF. For the CDR3, the DNA is TGTGCCAGCAGTTTATGGGCTAGCGGGAGGTACACCGGGGAGCTGTTTTTT.

This clonotype showed up many times. As the CDR3 is not closed by the conserved phenylalanine or tryptophan, this likely results from a read error. The chain links TRBV11-3 to TRBJ1-1, with 11 bases identical to TRBD1. This CDR3 has 16 amino acids. CDR1 SGHNT and CDR2 YENEEA come from the germline V gene. Germline trimming cut 5 bases from V and 5 bases from J; bases unmatched to any gene: 10. The CDR3 region has the DNA TGTGCCAGCAGCATTGCTCCGGGACAGGGGGGGACTGAAGCTTTCCTT. Its translation: CASSIAPGQGGTEAFL.

The CDR3 DNA reads as TGTGCCAGCAGCGCACCGACACCCACCTACGAGCAGTACTTC. Its translation: CASSAPTPTYEQYF. The chain carries TRBV7-9 and TRBJ2-7; D uncertain. CDR1 is SEHNR and CDR2 is FQNEAQ in the germline V gene (reference sequence). There are 14 residues in the CDR3. Trimming left V 5 bases short and J 2 bases short, with 13 bases between.

This chain joins TRBV7-9 and TRBJ1-1, with a weak D call TRBD1 (6 bases). The length of the CDR3 is 16 residues. V was cut by 4 bases and J by 0 bases, with 15 bases left in between. Germline V gives CDR1 SEHNR, CDR2 FQNEAQ (reference sequence). The CDR3 loop reads CASSSPPGQVNTEAFF. CDR3 DNA: TGTGCCAGCAGCTCACCTCCGGGACAAGTGAACACTGAAGCTTTCTTT. The variable domain in full, with the rest retrieved from reference TRBV7-9 and TRBJ1-1, is DTGVSQNPRHKITKRGQNVTFRCDPISEHNRLYWYRQTLGQGPEFLTYFQNEAQLEKSRLLSDRFSAERPKGSFSTLEIQRTEQGDSAMYLCASSSPPGQVNTEAFFGQGTRLTVV.

This clonotype was recorded at least ten times. The J gene is TRBJ2-7, the V gene TRBV2; D is possibly TRBD1 (5 bases). V was trimmed by 6 bases and J by 11 bases, leaving 20 bases between them. The CDR3 has 13 amino acids. Germline V gives CDR1 SNHLY, CDR2 FYNNEI. In nucleotides, the CDR3 is TGTGCCAGCAGCAGGTCAAACCTCATAGGGGAGTACTTC. It translates to CASSRSNLIGEYF.

CDR3 DNA sequence: TGTGCCAGCCGGGGAATAACCAAAAACATTCAGTACTTC. This translates into CASRGITKNIQYF. V gene TRBV27 combines with J gene TRBJ2-4; perhaps TRBD2 as D (5 bases). Germline CDR1 and CDR2: MNHEY and SMNVEV (reference sequence). There are 13 residues in the CDR3. Trimming removed 8 bases at V and 2 bases at J, with 10 bases between.

This sequence joins TRBV3-1 and TRBJ1-1, with 8 nucleotides matching TRBD1. V shed 3 bases and J 7 bases; nucleotides not matched to a gene: 7. CDR1 and CDR2 from the germline V gene are LGHDT and YNNKEL (reference sequence). There are 14 residues in the CDR3. The DNA of the CDR3 is TGTGCCAGCAGCCAGAGACAGGGGCAGGGTGAAGCTTTCTTT. Its protein product is CASSQRQGQGEAFF.

The chain links TRBV20-1 to TRBJ2-2; D unclear. Trimming took 3 bases from V and 3 from J, leaving 11 bases between them. Germline CDR1 is DFQATT and CDR2 is SNEGSKA (reference sequence). The CDR3 spans 14 residues. The CDR3 loop reads CSASKLEDTGELFF. CDR3 nucleotides: TGCAGTGCTAGTAAGCTAGAAGACACCGGGGAGCTGTTTTTT.

This clonotype was recorded many times. The rearrangement links TRBV7-9 to TRBJ2-7; TRBD1 might be the D (6 bases). V was cut by 3 bases and J by 1 base, with 13 bases left in between. The CDR3 extends over 15 amino acids. Germline V gives CDR1 SEHNR, CDR2 FQNEAQ (reference sequence). The DNA for the CDR3 is TGTGCCAGCAGCTTCCTGGACAGCCTTTCCTACGAGCAGTACTTC. Residues: CASSFLDSLSYEQYF.

The rearrangement links TRBV15 to TRBJ1-2; the D gene is possibly TRBD1 (5 bases). The V gene's germline CDR1 is LNHNV and CDR2 YYDKDF (reference sequence). The V and J ends lost 0 bases and 11 bases respectively, with 10 bases between them. The CDR3 totals 12 residues. The CDR3 loop reads CATSRDGTGYTF. As DNA, the CDR3 is TGTGCCACCAGCAGAGATGGGACGGGGTACACCTTC.

There are a few counts of this clonotype. The rearrangement joins TRBV10-3 to TRBJ2-7; tentatively, D is TRBD2 (5 bases). V was pared by 3 bases and J by 7 bases, with 13 bases between. Germline V gene lookup returns CDR1 ENHRY and CDR2 SYGVKD. This CDR3 has 13 residues. CDR3 sequence reads: CAISDHTSWEQYF. CDR3 nucleotides: TGTGCCATCAGTGATCACACTAGTTGGGAGCAGTACTTC.

In this sample, this clonotype turned up a few times. This chain uses TRBV20-1 with TRBJ1-4; 7 positions match TRBD1. The CDR3 length is 14 residues. J was trimmed by 4 bases and V by 4 bases; bases with no gene match: 6. Germline V gene data show CDR1 as DFQATT and CDR2 as SNEGSKA (reference sequence). CDR3 sequence reads: CSATPGQRNEKLFF. The CDR3 coding sequence is TGCAGTGCTACACCGGGACAGCGTAATGAAAAACTGTTTTTT.

In its sample, this clonotype was seen many times. The CDR3 region is CASSYWGNTEAFF. For the CDR3, the DNA is TGTGCCAGCAGTTACTGGGGAAACACTGAAGCTTTCTTT. V and J are TRBV6-5 and TRBJ1-1; D remains ambiguous. There are 13 residues in the CDR3. The V gene's germline CDR1 is MNHEY and CDR2 SVGAGI. The V end was cut by 1 base, the J end by 2 bases, with 5 bases between.

V and J are TRBV6-9 and TRBJ2-3; 7 bases are a match to TRBD2. The germline gives CDR1 MNHGY, CDR2 SVAAGI. J gave up 4 bases and V 3 bases, and 7 bases lay outside the gene matches. The CDR3 loop spans 15 amino acids. The CDR3 DNA follows: TGTGCCAGCAGTTACTCTGCGGGAGCCTCAGATACGCAGTATTTT. This translates into CASSYSAGASDTQYF.

In this sample, this clonotype turned up many times. The chain joins TRBV7-2 to TRBJ1-1, with D possibly matching TRBD1 (6 bases). CDR1 is SGHTA, CDR2 FQGNSA, per germline. V lost 10 bases and J 4 bases, leaving 16 bases between the germline ends. This CDR3 spans 13 amino acids. The CDR3 loop reads CATERGGSTEAFF. The CDR3 region has the DNA TGTGCCACCGAAAGGGGGGGCAGCACTGAAGCTTTCTTT.

The chain combines TRBV2 with TRBJ2-3; D is unresolved. Germline loops: CDR1 SNHLY, CDR2 FYNNEI. Trimming left V 7 bases short and J 0 bases short, with 11 bases between. CDR3 length: 14 residues. The CDR3 bases are TGTGCCAGCAAAGGAATTGACAGCACAGATACGCAGTATTTT. The encoded protein is CASKGIDSTDTQYF.